This T cell receptor (beta chain) originates from a study of siplizumab effects on memory and regulatory T cells. From germline, CDR1 is MNHNS and CDR2 SASEGT. Trimming stripped 3 bases from V and 6 bases from J, with 12 bases between. The CDR3 consists of 14 residues. The study's findings and limits: The study did not confirm that proliferating Tregs from siplizumab cultures were suppressive. Sequences below about 10^-5 frequency were poorly captured, limiting mapping of alloreactive clones. Researchers could not give a naive or memory phenotype to roughly 75-96% of proliferating CD4+ or CD8+ clones.

As concerns this clone: Its antigen is not known.

Produced via immunoSEQ multiplex PCR; TCRdb's table is partial and in-frame only. Found here are about 94,000 clones, 94% of them singletons; the top ten hold roughly 0.3%. This sequence originates from a human donor in good health. The chain combines TRBV6-1 with TRBJ1-5; D is uncertain. Sequencing input: non-Treg CD4+ T cells sorted from blood. The CDR3 DNA reads TGTGCCAGCAGTGATTTCGGGTTGGGTCAGCCCCAGCATTTT. It yields the protein CASSDFGLGQPQHF.